This TCR beta chain was recorded in a study of blood T cell repertoires in COVID-19. Assay used: immunoSEQ multiplex PCR; TCRdb lists only in-frame clones, some missing. This sample yields approximately 170,000 clones, of which roughly 80% are seen a single time; approximately 4% belongs to the top ten. Trimming took 0 bases from V and 2 from J, leaving 11 bases between them. The CDR3 has 15 residues. CDR1 SGHNT and CDR2 YYREEE come from the germline V gene (reference sequence). Input material: PBMCs or T cells enriched from blood (not recorded which). This receptor was obtained from a woman between 50 and 59 years old who had recovered from COVID-19. V gene TRBV5-4 combines with J gene TRBJ2-5, with D possibly matching TRBD2 (7 bases). CDR3: CASSLAGGRQETQYF. As DNA, the CDR3 is TGTGCCAGCAGCTTGGCCGGGGGGCGTCAAGAGACCCAGTACTTC.